This T cell receptor (beta chain) is from a study of OX40 agonist ivuxolimab in advanced cancers. On the study more broadly: Partial responses were achieved by three patients, of whom one had hepatocellular carcinoma and two had cutaneous melanoma.

Autoimmune disease history or systemic immunosuppression led to patient exclusion. The table came from immunoSEQ multiplex PCR; TCRdb's copy has only in-frame clones and leaves some out. The sample shows about 61,000 clones, 70% to 90% of them seen only once. Turning to this clone: Other nucleotide sequences from this sample produce the same CDR3.

The CDR3 loop spans 17 amino acids. CDR1 SGHNT and CDR2 YYREEE come from the germline V gene (reference sequence). V lost 1 base and J lost 4; bases outside the gene matches: 8. This receptor was taken from an adult with an advanced solid tumor such as melanoma, head and neck, liver or kidney cancer. The sample in question was CD4+ or CD8+ T cells sorted from blood, obtained in a trial of the OX40 agonist ivuxolimab. This chain connects TRBV5-4 to TRBJ1-3, with 10 positions matching TRBD1. Written as DNA, the CDR3 is TGTGCCAGCAGCTTGCTGACAGGGGGCGAATCAGGAAACACCATATATTTT. This translates into CASSLLTGGESGNTIYF. The full variable domain, completed using reference TRBV5-4 and TRBJ1-3, is ETGVTQSPTHLIKTRGQQVTLRCSSQSGHNTVSWYQQALGQGPQFIFQYYREEENGRGNFPPRFSGLQFPNYSSELNVNALELDDSALYLCASSLLTGGESGNTIYFGEGSWLTVV.